This T cell receptor (beta chain) was obtained from a study of T cell responses to AZD1222 COVID-19 vaccine. V gave up 5 bases and J gave up 5 bases, with 15 bases separating them. The CDR3 length is 14 residues. The V gene's germline CDR1 is SEHNR and CDR2 FQNEAQ (reference sequence). Only in-frame clones appear in the TCRdb table, and some are missing; sequencing was by immunoSEQ multiplex PCR. The sample holds 60,000 to 75,000 clones, 89% seen once. The genes are TRBV7-9 and TRBJ1-1; perhaps TRBD1 as D (6 bases). This clonotype originated in an adult who received the AZD1222 COVID-19 vaccine. The specimen was peripheral blood, collected 28 days after the second AZD1222 dose. This chain's CDR3 is CASSPDSYGTEAFF. DNA of the CDR3: TGTGCCAGCAGCCCGGACAGCTATGGGACTGAAGCTTTCTTT.